This T cell receptor (beta chain) is drawn from a study of blood T cell repertoires in COVID-19. Study as a whole: COVID-19 samples, acute and convalescent, were from the United States, Italy and Spain. Nucleic acid was either cDNA or gDNA, and it came from T cells, B-cell-depleted T cells, or PBMCs.

Original handling: Amplified reference gene primers provided the basis for estimating nucleated cell counts. Generated by immunoSEQ multiplex PCR, the TCRdb table keeps only in-frame clones and is missing some. V, J and clone size derive from that table, while D and trimming were established from the DNA sequence. The profile shows over 30,000 clones, around 90% of them singletons. The CDR3 sequence is 14 residues long. V lost 7 bases, J lost 3 bases, and 6 bases stayed unmatched. Germline-derived CDR1 and CDR2 are WSHSY and SAAADI. Sequencing input: peripheral blood. This receptor was taken from an older man with acute or convalescent COVID-19. The chain is built from TRBV10-2 and TRBJ1-1; 9 nucleotides match TRBD1. CDR3 amino acids: CASKGQGKDTEAFF. The CDR3 DNA reads as TGCGCCAGCAAAGGACAGGGGAAGGACACTGAAGCTTTCTTT.